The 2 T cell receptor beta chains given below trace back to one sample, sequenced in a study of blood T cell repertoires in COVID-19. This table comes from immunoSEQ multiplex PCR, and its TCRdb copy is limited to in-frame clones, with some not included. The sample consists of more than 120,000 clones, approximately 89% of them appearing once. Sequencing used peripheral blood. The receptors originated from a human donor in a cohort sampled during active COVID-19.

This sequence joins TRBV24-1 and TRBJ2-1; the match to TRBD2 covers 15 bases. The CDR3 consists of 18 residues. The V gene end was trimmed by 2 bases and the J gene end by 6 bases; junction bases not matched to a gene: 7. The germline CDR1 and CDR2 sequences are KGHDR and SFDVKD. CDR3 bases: TGTGCCACCAGTGATTCTCCGGGACTAGCGGGGGGTATCAATGAGCAGTTCTTC. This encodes CATSDSPGLAGGINEQFF.

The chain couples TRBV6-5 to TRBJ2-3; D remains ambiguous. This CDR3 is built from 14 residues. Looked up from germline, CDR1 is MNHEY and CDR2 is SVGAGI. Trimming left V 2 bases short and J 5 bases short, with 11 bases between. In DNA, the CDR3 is TGTGCCAGCAGTTACCGATCCGCGAGAGATACGCAGTATTTT. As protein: CASSYRSARDTQYF.